This T cell receptor (beta chain) was sequenced for a study of T-cell memory formation after mild COVID-19 (dated by TCRdb to the early 2020s). With regard to the full study: Most TCR sequence clusters were specific to one of the two donors. T-cell clones expanding and contracting after mild COVID-19 in a couple of donors were tracked by longitudinal TCRalpha and TCRbeta repertoire sequencing. The cohort comprised two young, previously healthy adult volunteers, one female and one male.

With regard to this clonotype: Its recognized antigen is unknown. Base qualities were left out, and no much larger clone turns up one base away.

The paper's findings and limits, for the study overall: Whether the second-wave clones peaking on day 37 were SARS-CoV-2 specific was not confirmed. Some responding clones were detected in pre-infection memory, which suggested that pre-existing cross-reactive memory T cells had joined the SARS-CoV-2 response. Contracting CD4+ clones were found mainly in CM and EM memory subsets, while CD8+ clones were enriched in EMRA. Clones that contracted from day 15 to 85 showed balanced CD4/CD8 phenotypes, whereas a second wave of clones that expanded from day 15 to 37 leaned towards CD4+. The study included only a couple of mild cases, and larger cohorts that include severe cases with pre-infection samples were judged to be necessary.

The instrument given in TCRdb is Illumina NovaSeq 6000. TCRalpha and TCRbeta cDNA libraries were constructed by 5'RACE with constant-segment primers, with sample barcodes and unique molecular identifiers being introduced. Trizol reagent was used to extract RNA from every sample. The libraries were amplified in two PCR steps, and the second step added a second sample barcode and Illumina TruSeq adapters. Sequencing of the libraries was done on an Illumina NovaSeq, producing 2 x 150 bp paired-end reads. Processing in the source paper ran as follows. With migec v1.2.7, reads were demultiplexed and then collapsed into UMI-guided consensus sequences. With mixcr v2.1.11, UMI consensuses were aligned to TRA and TRB V and J templates and assembled into clonotypes. A clonotype was counted as expanded or contracted only if both edgeR and NoisET called the change significant, with noise models trained on biological replicates. For edgeR calls, the cutoffs were a false discovery rate-adjusted p below 0.01 and a log2 fold-change threshold of 1. PCA with hierarchical clustering of max-normalized trajectories of the 1000 most abundant clonotypes was used as exploratory dynamics analysis. Each responding clone was given a CD4 or CD8 phenotype based on the CD4+ and CD8+ repertoires, which had been sequenced separately. The public reads were reprocessed in TCRdb via fastp at Q25 and MiXCR, keeping in-frame beta chains. Records with the same CDR3 protein are collapsed into one entry carrying the most frequent genes and DNA. TCRdb's processing, not the authors', yielded these V and J calls. The sample table holds about 360,000 distinct CDR3 sequences, of which about an eighth were seen once. The ten largest make up less than 25% of the sample.

Between the V and J ends, shortened by 3 bases and 5 bases respectively, the junction contains 7 bases. From the cysteine up to the phenylalanine, the CDR3 has a length of 12 residues. Only the CDR3 region is kept as DNA, spanning 36 bases read in frame from base 1. PBMCs were isolated by Ficoll-Paque density gradient centrifugation. Sequencing was performed on PBMCs or a T cell subset sorted from them (not recorded which). The rearrangement combines TRBV12-3 or TRBV12-4 with TRBJ1-2; the D gene remains uncertain. The sequence was obtained from a young man who had mild COVID-19 (a few samples of this study predate the infection). The sample titles of this study are shuffled in the database, so cell type and time point are left out; the donor was told from shared clones. The encoded CDR3 is CASSFQRYGYTF. At the DNA level, the sequence is TGTGCCAGCAGTTTTCAGCGGTATGGCTACACCTTC.